There are a few counts of the clone carrying this T cell receptor beta chain. Antigen: not known. The library protocol tagged individual cDNA molecules with unique molecular identifiers. TCRdb analysed the 5' RACE reads with MiXCR anew, one entry per CDR3 protein. The table has approximately 71,000 distinct CDR3 sequences, under 15% seen once. The entry originates in a study of early T cells in non-severe SARS-CoV-2 infection. Across the study: Bulk RNA taken from unsorted whole blood was sequenced, leaving chains unpaired.

The ends were cut back, 4 bases at V and 1 base at J, with 11 bases in the middle. The CDR3 consists of 15 residues. Study-level findings and limits: VDJdb-based matching was biased toward anti-spike CD8 responses and missed private and CD4 specificities.

The clonotype comes from an adult who was a healthcare worker with PCR-confirmed SARS-CoV-2 infection or an uninfected control (not recorded which). This chain uses TRBV12-3 or TRBV12-4 with TRBJ1-3; D might be TRBD1 (5 bases). The sequencing used whole blood, collected at baseline. CDR3 DNA sequence: TGTGCCAGCAGTTCCCGGGGCTTTTCTGGAAACACCATATATTTT. This codes for CASSSRGFSGNTIYF.